This TCR beta chain is drawn from a study of T-cell reconstitution after alpha-beta-depleted transplantation in children (dated by TCRdb to 2016 to 2017). With regard to the full study: Using TCR repertoire profiling, the study followed T-cell immune reconstitution in a quantitative way in children after TCRalphabeta/CD19-depleted allogeneic hematopoietic cell transplantation.

To prepare the library, PCR was applied. Sequencing relied on an Illumina HiSeq 2500. Molecular barcoding was employed in the preparation of TCR libraries, with unique molecular identifiers being used to normalize TCRbeta repertoire quantification. TCRdb applied fastp at Q25 and MiXCR to the public reads, then kept only in-frame beta chains. Entries that share a CDR3 protein sequence are merged under the most common genes and DNA. The sample contains a few hundred thousand distinct CDR3 sequences, around a tenth of them found a single time. Around 2.3% of the sample is held by the ten biggest clonotypes. This clonotype has just a few counts. Which antigen it targets is not known. No much larger clonotype is one base removed from it; base qualities were not supplied. This sequence originates from a human donor who donated a stem cell graft to a child with acute lymphoblastic leukemia. The sample in question was PBMCs from the stem cell graft donor, obtained from the stem cell graft.

The CDR3 region has the sequence CASSQVFRDRGDTEAFF. The DNA is as follows: TGCGCCAGCAGCCAAGTGTTCCGGGACAGGGGGGACACTGAAGCTTTCTTT. The sequence joins TRBV4-3 to TRBJ1-1; 11 bases in between match TRBD1. The CDR3, from cysteine to phenylalanine, totals 17 residues. This entry keeps only the CDR3 DNA: 51 bases, framed from base 1. The germline V gene encodes CDR1 LGHNA and CDR2 YSLEER. V trim: 1 base; J trim: 3 bases; unmatched bases: 7.